The rows below give T cell receptor beta chains drawn from one sample of a study of blood T cell repertoires in COVID-19. Sequencing used immunoSEQ multiplex PCR; TCRdb keeps in-frame clones, though not all of them. The data contain around 250,000 clones, approximately 90% of them singletons. Sequenced: peripheral blood. These receptors were obtained from a young man with active or convalescent COVID-19. Each CDR3 is given with its conserved first and last residue. The D gene is left open where the match is weak. Size tells how often a clone was seen (once, few, many) or the class of an expanded clone, and some rows leave it out.

J | V | D | size | DNA | CDR3
TRBJ1-2 | TRBV4-2 | NA | NA | TGTGCCAGCAGCCAAGATGGGGGGACCAACTATGGCTACACCTTC | CASSQDGGTNYGYTF
TRBJ1-2 | TRBV5-1 | NA | NA | TGCGCCAGCAGCTCCGGTTGGGGCTACACCTTC | CASSSGWGYTF
TRBJ2-3 | TRBV5-1 | TRBD1 | NA | TGCGCCAGCAGCCCAGCCGGGACAGGGGGTTATGATACGCAGTATTTT | CASSPAGTGGYDTQYF
TRBJ1-2 | TRBV5-5 | NA | NA | TGTGCCAGCAGCCCTCGAGCTGAATCTTATGGCTACACCTTC | CASSPRAESYGYTF
TRBJ2-3 | TRBV7-2 | TRBD2 | NA | TGTGCCAGCAGCTTAGTGCTGGCGGGGGGCACAGATACGCAGTATTTT | CASSLVLAGGTDTQYF
TRBJ2-1 | TRBV9 | TRBD2 | NA | TGTGCCAGCAGCCCCCGGGACATTAGGACTAGCGGATACAATGAGCAGTTCTTC | CASSPRDIRTSGYNEQFF
TRBJ2-3 | TRBV5-4 | TRBD1 | NA | TGTGCCAGCAGCCGGGACAGAACAGATACGCAGTATTTT | CASSRDRTDTQYF
TRBJ1-1 | TRBV29-1 | NA | NA | TGCAGCGCCGACGGAGGGAACACTGAAGCTTTCTTT | CSADGGNTEAFF
TRBJ2-1 | TRBV19 | NA | NA | TGTGCCAGTAGTATTAGTGGGGGAGGCGTTCTCACTAATGAGCAGTTCTTC | CASSISGGGVLTNEQFF
TRBJ1-3 | TRBV28 | TRBD1 | NA | TGTGCCAGCAGTTCTGTACAGGGGATGGGTGCGGGAAACACCATATATTTT | CASSSVQGMGAGNTIYF
TRBJ2-5 | TRBV19 | NA | NA | TGTGCCAGTAGTGTATCCGGGGAGTACTTC | CASSVSGEYF
TRBJ2-7 | TRBV4-3 | NA | few | TGCGCCAGCAGCCAAGATTCCTCGTACTACGAGCAGTACTTC | CASSQDSSYYEQYF
TRBJ2-3 | TRBV28 | TRBD2 | NA | TGTGCCAGCCTTAGCGGGCCCCGCACAGATACGCAGTATTTT | CASLSGPRTDTQYF
TRBJ2-7 | TRBV13 | NA | NA | TGTGCCAGCCAATCCCGTCGGGACTCCTACGAGCAGTACTTC | CASQSRRDSYEQYF
TRBJ2-3 | TRBV5-1 | NA | NA | TGCGCCAGCAAGGAGGGCACAGATACGCAGTATTTT | CASKEGTDTQYF
TRBJ2-3 | TRBV19 | NA | NA | TGTGCCAGTAAGCAGGGAGGAGGGGATACGCAGTATTTT | CASKQGGGDTQYF
TRBJ2-1 | TRBV19 | NA | NA | TGTGCCAGTAGTAACGGGGTCTCCTACAATGAGCAGTTCTTC | CASSNGVSYNEQFF
TRBJ1-6 | TRBV19 | NA | once | TGTGCCAGTAGTATAGGACAGCCAAATTCACCCCTCCACTTT | CASSIGQPNSPLHF
TRBJ2-5 | TRBV7-7 | TRBD1 | NA | TGTGCCAGCAGCCGGGGACAGGGTGGCCAAGAGACCCAGTACTTC | CASSRGQGGQETQYF
TRBJ2-5 | TRBV19 | NA | NA | TGTGCCAGTAGCTCCCGGGGGTGGCAAGAGACCCAGTACTTC | CASSSRGWQETQYF
TRBJ1-1 | TRBV23-1 | NA | few | TGCGCCAGCAGTCGTTCGCAGGGTCCGACTGAAGCTTTCTTT | CASSRSQGPTEAFF
TRBJ2-7 | TRBV29-1 | NA | NA | TGCAGCGTTGAAGATCCGTCTTTATCCTACGAGCAGTACTTC | CSVEDPSLSYEQYF
TRBJ2-7 | TRBV3-1/TRBV3-2 | TRBD2 | few | TGTGCCAGCAGCCAGACTAGCGACACCTACGAGCAGTACTTC | CASSQTSDTYEQYF